A single sample is the source of the 11 T cell receptor beta chains below, sequenced in a study of long-term antiretroviral therapy in people with HIV. Sequencing used immunoSEQ v3.0 at survey level. Produced via immunoSEQ multiplex PCR; TCRdb's table is partial and in-frame only. The sample carries approximately 20,000 clones, over 80% recorded once. The sequencing here drew on unsorted PBMCs, taken around 4 years after starting antiretroviral therapy. The receptors originated from a man younger than 35 with HIV.

The chain links TRBV13 to TRBJ2-7; TRBD2 might be the D (5 bases). Germline V gene lookup returns CDR1 PRHDT and CDR2 FYEKMQ (reference sequence). Trimming removed 5 bases from V and 0 bases from J, with 8 bases in between. The CDR3 loop spans 13 amino acids. CDR3 bases: TGTGCCAGCAGCAGCACTAGCTCCTACGAGCAGTACGTC. This sequence encodes CASSSTSSYEQYV.

The V and J genes are TRBV2 and TRBJ1-1; D call uncertain. This CDR3 spans 17 amino acids. V was clipped by 6 bases and J by 1 base, with 21 bases between them. Germline V gene lookup returns CDR1 SNHLY and CDR2 FYNNEI. CDR3 protein: CASSKGGGELGNTEAFF. The CDR3, as DNA: TGTGCCAGCAGCAAGGGTGGCGGGGAACTGGGGAACACTGAAGCTTTCTTT.

The V gene is TRBV5-1, the J gene TRBJ2-5, with 9 positions matching TRBD2. The CDR3 is made up of 14 amino acids. CDR1 is SGHRS and CDR2 is YFSETQ in the germline V gene. With 2 bases clipped from V and 3 bases from J, the junction kept 2 bases outside the gene matches. The CDR3 DNA reads as TGCGCCAGCAGCTTTAGCGGGGGCAAAGAGACCCAGTACTTC. Translating gives CASSFSGGKETQYF.

The V call is TRBV4-2, the J call TRBJ1-4; weak D call: TRBD1 (5 bases). The CDR3 consists of 18 residues. Germline-derived CDR1 and CDR2 are LGHNA and YNFKEQ. The V end was cut by 1 base, the J end by 8 bases, with 23 bases between. The CDR3 reads CASSQVLRGAASDEKLFF. DNA of the CDR3: TGTGCCAGCAGCCAAGTCTTACGTGGGGCAGCCAGTGACGAAAAACTGTTTTTT.

The rearrangement joins TRBV27 to TRBJ2-3, with a tentative D call TRBD2 (6 bases). The CDR3 contains 16 residues. CDR1 is MNHEY and CDR2 is SMNVEV in the germline V gene (reference sequence). V dropped 6 bases and J dropped 6 bases, with 22 bases sitting between them. CDR3 sequence (DNA): TGTGCCAGCAGAAAGGGGACTTCATTTGTAATGGATACGCAGTATTTT. Translating it yields CASRKGTSFVMDTQYF.

The J gene is TRBJ2-7, the V gene TRBV5-1, with TRBD1 as a possible D gene (5 bases). V dropped 0 bases and J dropped 4 bases, with 14 bases sitting between them. The CDR3 is 15 residues long. In germline, CDR1 is SGHRS, CDR2 YFSETQ. As DNA, the CDR3 is TGCGCCAGCAGCTTGGAAGGGGCCCCCTTTTACGAGCAGTACGTC. Translation gives CASSLEGAPFYEQYV.

The chain couples TRBV5-1 to TRBJ1-1; no firm D call. The length of the CDR3 is 15 residues. V lost 1 base and J lost 0, with 10 bases in between. Germline loops: CDR1 SGHRS, CDR2 YFSETQ. The CDR3 protein is CASSLTTVMNTEAFF. In DNA form, the CDR3 reads TGCGCCAGCAGCTTGACGACGGTAATGAACACTGAAGCTTTCTTT.

The chain couples TRBV29-1 to TRBJ1-2; D remains unclear. Deletions cut 6 bases from V and 5 bases from J, with 19 bases between. Germline V gene sequence: CDR1 SQVTM, CDR2 ANQGSEA. CDR3 length equals 14 residues. CDR3 region: CSVSTGKTGYGYTF. For the CDR3, the DNA is TGCAGCGTATCCACGGGTAAAACGGGGTATGGCTACACCTTC.

The gene calls are TRBV5-5 and TRBJ2-3; D gene unclear. CDR1 is SGHKS, CDR2 YYEKEE, per germline (reference sequence). The CDR3 has 16 residues. Deletions cut 2 bases from V and 4 bases from J, with 17 bases between. CDR3 protein: CASSFEPSYYADTQYF. The CDR3 DNA is TGTGCCAGCAGCTTTGAGCCTTCTTACTACGCAGATACGCAGTATTTT. The complete variable domain, with remaining parts taken from reference TRBV5-5 and TRBJ2-3, reads DAGVTQSPTHLIKTRGQQVTLRCSPISGHKSVSWYQQVLGQGPQFIFQYYEKEERGRGNFPDRFSARQFPNYSSELNVNALLLGDSALYLCASSFEPSYYADTQYFGPGTRLTVL.

J is TRBJ1-5 and V is TRBV28, with D unresolved. Trimming took off 3 bases at V and 4 bases at J, with 4 bases between the two ends. Per germline, CDR1 MDHEN and CDR2 SYDVKM. The CDR3 loop spans 12 amino acids. The CDR3 sequence is CASSFRNQPQHF. The DNA of the CDR3 is TGTGCCAGCAGTTTTAGGAATCAGCCCCAGCATTTT.

This sequence joins TRBV27 and TRBJ1-6; D might be TRBD1 (6 bases). Trimming removed 4 bases at V and 10 bases at J, with 17 bases between. The CDR3 sequence is 15 residues long. Per germline, CDR1 MNHEY and CDR2 SMNVEV (reference sequence). CDR3 sequence: CASSSIMGAGSPLHF. CDR3 in DNA: TGTGCCAGCAGTTCAATTATGGGGGCAGGCTCACCCCTCCACTTT.